The 13 T cell receptor beta chains below all came from one sample that was sequenced in a study of spatial heterogeneity in lung cancer. One entry per CDR3 protein, called by TCRdb with MiXCR from the 5' RACE reads. The data show about 36,000 distinct CDR3 sequences, 4% to 6% seen once. The time point is: sample taken at primary tumor resection. No cells were sorted before sequencing. The whole RNA sequenced was extracted from tumor, nontumor lung or frozen PBMC. This sample comprised PBMCs, obtained at surgery. The receptors stem from a female donor with early-stage non-small cell lung cancer.

The CDR3 protein is CASSTAPGVAYEQYF. The CDR3, as DNA: TGCGCCAGCAGCACCGCCCCGGGTGTGGCCTACGAGCAGTACTTC. The rearrangement uses TRBV5-1 and TRBJ2-7; D call uncertain. Germline V gene sequence: CDR1 SGHRS, CDR2 YFSETQ. Trimming pared 4 bases from V and 2 bases from J, leaving 16 bases between. The length of the CDR3 is 15 residues. Full variable domain (missing parts from reference TRBV5-1 and TRBJ2-7): KAGVTQTPRYLIKTRGQQVTLSCSPISGHRSVSWYQQTPGQGLQFLFEYFSETQRNKGNFPGRFSGRQFSNSRSEMNVSTLELGDSALYLCASSTAPGVAYEQYFGPGTRLTVT.

The sample holds many counts of this clonotype. The chain carries TRBV7-9 and TRBJ2-3; maybe TRBD2 (5 bases). V shed 3 bases and J shed 6 bases, with 7 bases lying between them. Germline CDR1 reads SEHNR; CDR2 reads FQNEAQ (reference sequence). CDR3 length equals 12 residues. The CDR3 bases are TGTGCCAGCAGCTTCGGGGAGGATACGCAGTATTTT. It translates to CASSFGEDTQYF.

This clonotype was found many times. The rearrangement uses TRBV7-2 and TRBJ2-7; D call uncertain. The V gene lost 5 bases and the J gene lost 6 bases, with 17 bases spanning the gap. Germline CDR1 SGHTA, CDR2 FQGNSA. CDR3 length: 14 residues. CDR3 loop: CASSRRTALGEQYF. CDR3 in DNA: TGTGCCAGCAGCCGCCGGACGGCGCTTGGCGAGCAGTACTTC.

The chain links TRBV20-1 to TRBJ2-3; D is uncertain. V dropped 3 bases and J dropped 0 bases, with 7 bases sitting between them. Germline CDR1 DFQATT, CDR2 SNEGSKA (reference sequence). This CDR3 contains 13 residues. The CDR3, as DNA: TGCAGTGCTAGGCCCAGGAGCACAGATACGCAGTATTTT. It translates to CSARPRSTDTQYF.

Many counts were recorded for this clonotype. The V call is TRBV24-1, the J call TRBJ1-6; D possibly corresponds to TRBD1 (6 bases). This CDR3 contains 19 residues. Germline V CDR1 and CDR2: KGHDR, SFDVKD. Trimming cost V 7 bases and J 0 bases, with 21 bases left between them. The CDR3 sequence is CATRSTRGHPYSYNSPLHF. The CDR3, as DNA: TGTGCCACCAGGTCAACGAGGGGACACCCATACTCCTATAATTCACCCCTCCACTTT.

This clonotype was recorded at least ten times. The chain links TRBV6-2 or TRBV6-3 to TRBJ1-5; D not certain. The CDR3 covers 14 residues. In germline, CDR1 is MNHEY, CDR2 SVGEGT. V was shortened by 4 bases and J by 3 bases, with 10 bases between the two germline ends. CDR3 nucleotide sequence: TGTGCCAGCAGTTCCAGGAGGGCCAATCAGCCCCAGCATTTT. Translation: CASSSRRANQPQHF.

This clonotype was counted a few times. This chain uses TRBV2 with TRBJ2-3; no clear D gene. Looked up from germline, CDR1 is SNHLY and CDR2 is FYNNEI. Trimming shortened V by 4 bases and J by 4 bases, and 12 bases separated the two germline ends. The CDR3 consists of 14 residues. CDR3 nucleotides: TGTGCCAGCAGTGTTGGCCCCAGACCAGATACGCAGTATTTT. This translates into CASSVGPRPDTQYF.

This clonotype was seen at least ten times. The chain couples TRBV20-1 to TRBJ2-7, with D possibly being TRBD1 (6 bases). Germline CDR1 is DFQATT and CDR2 is SNEGSKA (reference sequence). The CDR3 consists of 13 residues. Between the trimmed V and J ends, which lost 5 bases and 2 bases, there was a span of 13 bases. As DNA, the CDR3 is TGCAGTGCTCGTGGCAGGGGCCCCTACGAGCAGTACTTC. Protein sequence: CSARGRGPYEQYF.

This clonotype appeared a few times. The J gene is TRBJ1-1, the V gene TRBV30; no definite D call. This CDR3 contains 13 residues. Trimming took off 4 bases at V and 7 bases at J, with 16 bases between the two ends. Per the germline V gene, CDR1 is GTSNPN and CDR2 is SVGIG (reference sequence). The DNA of the CDR3 is TGTGCCTGGATGGCGGATTTTGGGAATGAAGCTTTCTTT. This codes for CAWMADFGNEAFF. The variable domain in full, with the rest retrieved from reference TRBV30 and TRBJ1-1, is SQTIHQWPATLVQPVGSPLSLECTVEGTSNPNLYWYRQAAGRGLQLLFYSVGIGQISSEVPQNLSASRPQDRQFILSSKKLLLSDSGFYLCAWMADFGNEAFFGQGTRLTVV.

This clonotype was recorded many times. The V and J genes are TRBV6-2 or TRBV6-3 and TRBJ2-7; 7 nucleotides match TRBD1. Trimming took 6 bases from V and 3 from J; bases not matched to a gene: 5. CDR1 and CDR2 from the germline V gene are MNHEY and SVGEGT. The CDR3 consists of 13 residues. In DNA form, the CDR3 reads TGTGCCAGCAGAAGGACAGGAGTCTACGAGCAGTACTTC. Translation gives CASRRTGVYEQYF.

This clonotype was recorded at least ten times. The V call is TRBV4-3, the J call TRBJ2-3; TRBD1 or TRBD2 may be the D gene (5 bases each). Trimming pared 1 base from V and 2 bases from J, leaving 10 bases between. The CDR3 extends over 15 amino acids. Germline values: CDR1 LGHNA, CDR2 YSLEER. The CDR3 DNA sequence: TGCGCCAGCAGCCAAGGAACGGGGACCACAGATACGCAGTATTTT. Amino acids: CASSQGTGTTDTQYF.

This clonotype was seen at least ten times. The V and J genes are TRBV5-6 and TRBJ2-3; TRBD1 aligns across 12 bases. CDR3 length: 15 residues. Germline V gene sequence: CDR1 SGHDT, CDR2 YYEEEE. The V and J ends lost 3 bases and 4 bases, in that order; junction bases with no gene match: 3. The CDR3 reads CASSSRDRGPDTQYF. As DNA, the CDR3 is TGTGCCAGCAGCTCCCGGGACAGGGGGCCAGATACGCAGTATTTT. The whole variable domain, remainder taken from reference TRBV5-6 and TRBJ2-3, is DAGVTQSPTHLIKTRGQQVTLRCSPKSGHDTVSWYQQALGQGPQFIFQYYEEEERQRGNFPDRFSGHQFPNYSSELNVNALLLGDSALYLCASSSRDRGPDTQYFGPGTRLTVL.

The rearrangement uses TRBV4-1 and TRBJ2-2; no clear D gene. Trimming pared 1 base from V and 5 bases from J, leaving 5 bases between. Germline V gene lookup returns CDR1 MGHRA and CDR2 YSYEKL. The CDR3 totals 13 residues. The CDR3 bases are TGCGCCAGCAGCCAAGTTGGGACCGGGGAGCTGTTTTTT. This sequence encodes CASSQVGTGELFF.